The 25 T cell receptor beta chains below come from one sample, sequenced in a study of neurological immune-mediated disorders. TCRdb analysed the 5' RACE reads with MiXCR anew, one entry per CDR3 protein. Counted here are some 79,000 distinct CDR3 sequences, less than 15% occurring once; the ten biggest clones make up around 6.8%. Sequenced: PBMCs. Source of these receptors: a woman aged 45 to 65 in good health.

This chain uses TRBV5-5 with TRBJ1-1; D is perhaps TRBD1 (6 bases). CDR1 and CDR2 (germline): SGHKS, YYEKEE (reference sequence). The CDR3 length is 16 residues. Trimming took off 4 bases at V and 4 bases at J, with 20 bases between the two ends. The CDR3 spells CASSPNWDIRGTEAFF. The CDR3 DNA reads as TGTGCCAGCAGCCCTAATTGGGACATACGAGGCACTGAAGCTTTCTTT.

This clonotype was counted many times. The gene calls are TRBV5-1 and TRBJ2-3; 9 bases are a match to TRBD2. Germline CDR1 reads SGHRS; CDR2 reads YFSETQ. This CDR3 has 13 amino acids. Trimming cost V 7 bases and J 6 bases; bases outside gene matches: 6. CDR3 DNA: TGCGCCAGCTTTGCTAGCGGGGTTGATACGCAGTATTTT. The encoded protein is CASFASGVDTQYF.

This clonotype has at least ten counts. The CDR3 reads CASRHSTLNTEAFF. The CDR3 DNA reads TGTGCCAGCAGGCACAGCACCTTAAACACTGAAGCTTTCTTT. V usage is TRBV12-3 or TRBV12-4 and J usage is TRBJ1-1; D uncertain. With 6 bases removed from V and 2 bases from J, the gap between germline ends came to 13 bases. This CDR3 contains 14 residues.

On this clonotype: The junction departs from the called germline gene at one end, perhaps through a read error. The chain uses TRBV2 and TRBJ1-5, with D possibly being TRBD1 (5 bases). The CDR3 runs to 14 residues. The V gene's germline CDR1 is SNHLY and CDR2 FYNNEI. CDR3 amino acids: CASSESTGRQHQHF. In DNA, the CDR3 is TGTGCCAGCAGTGAATCAACAGGTAGGCAGCACCAGCATTTT.

J is TRBJ2-2 and V is TRBV5-1; D unresolved. V was clipped by 4 bases and J by 4 bases, with 11 bases between them. CDR1 and CDR2 from the germline V gene are SGHRS and YFSETQ. The CDR3 is made up of 14 amino acids. CDR3 residues: CASSGQDATGELFF. The DNA for the CDR3 is TGCGCCAGCAGCGGCCAGGACGCCACCGGGGAGCTGTTTTTT.

This clonotype was picked up many times. The rearrangement links TRBV20-1 to TRBJ1-1; tentative D call: TRBD1 (6 bases). Looked up from germline, CDR1 is DFQATT and CDR2 is SNEGSKA (reference sequence). Between the trimmed V and J ends, which lost 0 bases and 0 bases, there was a span of 8 bases. The CDR3 has 14 amino acids. In nucleotides, the CDR3 is TGCAGTGCTAGAGAAACAGGGTTGAACACTGAAGCTTTCTTT. Translated: CSARETGLNTEAFF.

This clonotype showed up many times. The rearrangement uses TRBV28 and TRBJ1-1, with TRBD1 as a possible D gene (5 bases). This CDR3 has 14 residues. CDR1 MDHEN and CDR2 SYDVKM come from the germline V gene. The V end was cut by 10 bases, the J end by 3 bases, with 18 bases between. CDR3 DNA: TGTGCCACCAAGCCTGGGACGGCCCACACTGAAGCTTTCTTT. Its translation is CATKPGTAHTEAFF.

The chain uses TRBV20-1 and TRBJ2-3; the D is unclear. Germline V gene lookup returns CDR1 DFQATT and CDR2 SNEGSKA (reference sequence). CDR3 size: 13 residues. V lost 3 bases to trimming and J lost 4 bases, with 11 bases between them. The CDR3 reads CSARANGPDTQYF. The CDR3 nucleotides are TGCAGTGCTAGGGCTAATGGCCCAGATACGCAGTATTTT.

The J gene is TRBJ2-7, the V gene TRBV5-4, with TRBD2 identical over 9 bases. V was clipped by 8 bases and J by 3 bases; unmatched bases: 6. CDR3 size: 13 residues. Germline CDR1 SGHNT, CDR2 YYREEE (reference sequence). The CDR3 DNA sequence: TGTGCCAGTACGACTAGCGGAGGCTACGAGCAGTACTTC. This translates into CASTTSGGYEQYF.

In the case of this clonotype: One base away lies a much larger clone, so this may be a sequencing read error. The J gene is TRBJ2-5, the V gene TRBV6-6; 7 nucleotides agree with TRBD2. The CDR3 is 15 residues long. Germline V gene data show CDR1 as MNHNY and CDR2 as SVGAGI (reference sequence). After removal of 2 bases from V and 2 bases from J, the junction contained 5 bases not matched to a gene. CDR3 sequence reads: CASSYGGDWQETQYF. In DNA, the CDR3 is TGTGCCAGCAGTTACGGGGGGGATTGGCAAGAGACCCAGTACTTC.

This clonotype was seen repeatedly, ten times or more. This rearrangement joins TRBV20-1 to TRBJ2-3; 9 nucleotides agree with TRBD2. The length of the CDR3 is 14 residues. CDR1 and CDR2 (germline): DFQATT, SNEGSKA (reference sequence). The J segment lost 4 bases and the V segment lost 3 bases, leaving 5 bases of the junction unmatched. The CDR3 DNA reads as TGCAGTGCTAGGCCTAGCGGGGTAGCAGATACGCAGTATTTT. This translates into CSARPSGVADTQYF.

V is TRBV5-4 and J is TRBJ2-2, with 8 nucleotides matching TRBD2. Germline loops: CDR1 SGHNT, CDR2 YYREEE (reference sequence). This CDR3 spans 16 amino acids. J gave up 4 bases and V 4 bases, and 9 bases lay outside the gene matches. In DNA form, the CDR3 reads TGTGCCAGCAGCCCGATCCTCGGGGGGGCCACCGGGGAGCTGTTTTTT. Translation: CASSPILGGATGELFF.

This clonotype was picked up many times. The chain combines TRBV20-1 with TRBJ2-5; D tentatively fits TRBD1 or TRBD2 (5 bases each). V was clipped by 3 bases and J by 1 base, with 9 bases between them. The CDR3 consists of 13 residues. CDR1 is DFQATT, CDR2 SNEGSKA, per germline (reference sequence). CDR3 in amino acids: CSASRDAQETQYF. CDR3 nucleotide sequence: TGCAGTGCTAGCCGGGACGCCCAAGAGACCCAGTACTTC.

This clonotype has a count of ten or more. V gene TRBV21-1 combines with J gene TRBJ2-5. TRBV21-1 is a pseudogene locus. CDR3 size: 12 residues. CDR3 sequence reads: CASSKVGKTQYF. The CDR3 nucleotides read TGTGCCAGCAGCAAAGTTGGAAAGACCCAGTACTTC.

This clonotype was seen repeatedly, ten times or more. The V and J genes are TRBV28 and TRBJ1-4; D ambiguous. Germline CDR1 reads MDHEN; CDR2 reads SYDVKM. Trimming removed 3 bases at V and 6 bases at J, with 14 bases between. The CDR3 has 15 residues. As DNA, the CDR3 is TGTGCCAGCAGTTTTTTAGGGAAGATGTATGAAAAACTGTTTTTT. Its protein product is CASSFLGKMYEKLFF.

In its sample, this clonotype was seen many times. The chain joins TRBV2 to TRBJ2-2, with D possibly TRBD2 on 6 matching bases. This CDR3 region has 12 residues. Germline loops: CDR1 SNHLY, CDR2 FYNNEI. Trimming removed 8 bases at V and 8 bases at J, with 12 bases between. In DNA, the CDR3 is TGTGCCAGCGGTCGGGGGAAAGGGGAGCTGTTTTTT. Translation: CASGRGKGELFF.

This clonotype was recorded at least ten times. The chain employs TRBV5-1 and TRBJ2-1; D unclear. Germline assignment: CDR1 SGHRS and CDR2 YFSETQ. V gave up 0 bases and J gave up 3 bases, with 10 bases separating them. CDR3 size: 15 residues. The CDR3 region has the DNA TGCGCCAGCAGCTTGGGGGGATGGGGCTACAATGAGCAGTTCTTC. It codes for CASSLGGWGYNEQFF.

This clonotype was seen ten or more times. The genes are TRBV5-1 and TRBJ2-1; 7 bases align to TRBD1. The junction had 10 bases not matched to a gene; V was cut back by 4 bases and J by 6 bases. This CDR3 comprises 15 residues. The germline CDR1 and CDR2 sequences are SGHRS and YFSETQ. DNA of the CDR3: TGCGCCAGCAGCATAGGGACAGCAGTGGTCAATGAGCAGTTCTTC. Translation gives CASSIGTAVVNEQFF.

This clonotype was counted ten times or more. J is TRBJ2-5 and V is TRBV5-1; D ambiguous. CDR1 is SGHRS, CDR2 YFSETQ, per germline. CDR3 length: 14 residues. Trimming took 1 base from V and 1 from J, leaving 8 bases between them. In DNA form, the CDR3 reads TGCGCCAGCAGCTTGAGACTGGCCCAAGAGACCCAGTACTTC. It codes for CASSLRLAQETQYF.

This clonotype was counted at least ten times. The gene calls are TRBV20-1 and TRBJ2-5, with D uncertain. Germline CDR1 DFQATT, CDR2 SNEGSKA (reference sequence). CDR3 length: 12 residues. V shed 5 bases and J shed 2 bases, with 9 bases lying between them. The DNA for the CDR3 is TGCAGTGCTGGCAAGCCTCAAGAGACCCAGTACTTC. It yields the protein CSAGKPQETQYF.

This clonotype was seen at least ten times. The rearrangement links TRBV27 to TRBJ1-3; D may be TRBD1 (5 bases). The CDR3 loop spans 15 amino acids. Germline V gene data show CDR1 as MNHEY and CDR2 as SMNVEV (reference sequence). Trimming cost V 5 bases and J 2 bases, with 13 bases left between them. The CDR3 region has the DNA TGTGCCAGCAGTGTCTCAGGGAACCCTGGAAACACCATATATTTT. It is translated as CASSVSGNPGNTIYF.

This clonotype was recorded at least ten times. The chain combines TRBV5-5 with TRBJ2-7; TRBD2 aligns across 7 bases. The trim removed 3 bases at V and 2 bases at J, leaving 8 bases unmatched. The CDR3 sequence is 15 residues long. Germline values: CDR1 SGHKS, CDR2 YYEKEE (reference sequence). CDR3 DNA sequence: TGTGCCAGCAGCTCCCGCAGCGGGGTCCCCTACGAGCAGTACTTC. As protein: CASSSRSGVPYEQYF.

The chain couples TRBV20-1 to TRBJ2-7, with 8 bases that match TRBD1. Germline V lookup: CDR1 DFQATT, CDR2 SNEGSKA (reference sequence). The J segment lost 1 base and the V segment lost 0 bases, leaving 5 bases of the junction unmatched. There are 15 residues in the CDR3. The CDR3 DNA sequence: TGCAGTGCTAGAGACCCGGGACAGGCATCCTACGAGCAGTACTTC. Amino acid sequence: CSARDPGQASYEQYF.

This clonotype came up many times. V usage is TRBV5-1 and J usage is TRBJ2-2, with 7 bases identical to TRBD1. Germline lookup yields CDR1 SGHRS and CDR2 YFSETQ. The V gene end was trimmed by 2 bases and the J gene end by 5 bases; junction bases not matched to a gene: 6. The CDR3 is made up of 15 amino acids. The CDR3 DNA sequence: TGCGCCAGCAGCTTCGAGGGGGCAGGAACCGGGGAGCTGTTTTTT. This sequence encodes CASSFEGAGTGELFF.

This clonotype showed up many times. The V and J genes are TRBV5-1 and TRBJ1-1; possibly TRBD1 for D (5 bases). The germline V gene encodes CDR1 SGHRS and CDR2 YFSETQ. V gave up 0 bases and J gave up 10 bases, with 19 bases separating them. This CDR3 is built from 15 residues. The CDR3 region has the DNA TGCGCCAGCAGCTTGGAGGAGGCGGGCTTGGGGGGAGCTTTCTTT. Protein: CASSLEEAGLGGAFF.